There are a few counts of the clone carrying this T cell receptor (beta chain). Its target is unknown. The treatment here: approximately nine-day PBMC culture with coronavirus spike peptide pools or control peptides (ViraFEST assay). T cells were expanded with peptide pools, and expanded clonotypes were identified by TCR sequencing. Following a culture period (around ten days), negative selection was used to isolate CD4+ T cells. The sample originates from a study of vaccination and CD4 T cells after COVID-19. Study context: SARS-CoV-2 was confirmed by nasal swab PCR; disease was mild in fewer than ten, severe in one. A median of roughly 72 days (range 14 to 241) separated dose two from the taking of post-vaccine samples.

The CDR3 is 14 residues long. Germline lookup yields CDR1 SGHTA and CDR2 FQGNSA. Trimming took off 5 bases at V and 2 bases at J, with 10 bases between the two ends. At the Johns Hopkins FTIC core, DNA taken from cultured CD4+ T cells was sequenced by way of the Oncomine TCR Beta short-read assay. TCRdb re-called the PCR reads with MiXCR, one entry per CDR3 protein. In the table there are approximately 20,000 distinct CDR3 sequences, less than 50% of which are singletons. The sequencing used CD4+ T cells from blood, cultured in vitro, collected after SARS-CoV-2 vaccination. This sequence joins TRBV7-2 and TRBJ1-5; no reliable D call. This clonotype originated in a human donor who had recovered from COVID-19. The CDR3 loop reads CASSRSGGNQPQHF. DNA for the CDR3: TGTGCCAGCAGCCGGTCAGGAGGCAATCAGCCCCAGCATTTT. Looking up the rest from reference TRBV7-2 and TRBJ1-5 gives the full variable domain: GAGVSQSPSNKVTEKGKDVELRCDPISGHTALYWYRQSLGQGLEFLIYFQGNSAPDKSGLPSDRFSAERTGGSVSTLTIQRTQQEDSAVYLCASSRSGGNQPQHFGDGTRLSIL.